These 23 T cell receptor beta chains were sequenced from one sample in a study of prognosis after radiotherapy for stage I lung cancer. Multiplex PCR in two rounds served to amplify TCR beta CDR3 from genomic DNA. Primers targeting each individual TRBV and TRBJ gene were applied in first-round PCR. One entry per CDR3 protein, called by TCRdb with MiXCR from the multiplex PCR reads. The sample consists of about 19,000 distinct CDR3 sequences, around half of them appearing once. The sample here was PBMCs, taken before or after stereotactic body radiation therapy (not recorded which). The receptor source for this set is a donor aged 50 or older with non-small cell lung cancer.

Turning to this clonotype: This is likely an artifact of a read error, given a far larger clone one base away. This chain joins TRBV7-3 and TRBJ2-5; maybe TRBD2 (5 bases). The DNA matches TRBJ2-1 better at its end, which makes the J call doubtful. CDR1 and CDR2 from the germline V gene are SGHTA and FQGTGA. This CDR3 has 14 amino acids. The CDR3 is CASSPAPQRADQFF. Here the CDR3 DNA reads TGTGCCAGCAGTCCCGCCCCCCAGAGGGCTGACCAGTTCTTC.

This clonotype was detected many times. The chain combines TRBV5-1 with TRBJ2-2; D call uncertain. The germline CDR1 and CDR2 sequences are SGHRS and YFSETQ. The CDR3 runs 14 residues. V gave up 4 bases and J gave up 1 base, with 8 bases separating them. CDR3 in DNA: TGCGCCAGCAGCCCGACCAGGAACACCGGGGAGCTGTTTTTT. This gives the protein CASSPTRNTGELFF.

This clonotype is medium-sized. V usage is TRBV28 and J usage is TRBJ2-1; D gene ambiguous. The CDR3 runs 11 residues. V lost 7 bases, J lost 7 bases, and 8 bases lay in between. Germline CDR1 reads MDHEN; CDR2 reads SYDVKM. The CDR3 is CASTILNEQFF. CDR3 bases: TGTGCCAGCACCATTCTTAATGAGCAGTTCTTC.

V and J are TRBV11-3 and TRBJ1-2; no definite D call. The length of the CDR3 is 12 residues. The germline gives CDR1 SGHNT, CDR2 YENEEA. Trimming removed 6 bases at V and 2 bases at J, with 7 bases between. CDR3 region: CASRGKNYGYTF. In nucleotides, the CDR3 is TGTGCCAGCAGAGGAAAGAACTATGGCTACACCTTC.

A word on this clonotype: A far larger clone is just one base off, so this is likely a read error. This sequence joins TRBV6-5 and TRBJ2-3; no clear D gene. CDR3 length: 14 residues. The V gene's germline CDR1 is MNHEY and CDR2 SVGAGI. V lost 6 bases to trimming and J lost 2 bases, with 12 bases between them. CDR3 sequence (DNA): TGTGCCAGCAGGATGGACGGTTCCACAGATACGCAGTATTTT. The encoded protein is CASRMDGSTDTQYF.

This clonotype occurred many times. V and J are TRBV30 and TRBJ2-3; D unresolved. The CDR3 loop spans 17 amino acids. V was cut by 0 bases and J by 4 bases, with 20 bases left in between. Germline values: CDR1 GTSNPN, CDR2 SVGIG (reference sequence). DNA of the CDR3: TGTGCCTGGAGTGTAGGAAGGTCCGGGTCCCTGGCAGATACGCAGTATTTT. Translation gives CAWSVGRSGSLADTQYF.

This chain connects TRBV19 to TRBJ2-1, with TRBD2 matching over 14 bases. Trimming cost V 7 bases and J 6 bases; bases outside gene matches: 8. CDR1 is LNHDA and CDR2 is SQIVND in the germline V gene (reference sequence). CDR3 length: 16 amino acids. The CDR3: CASTVTGLAGGNEQFF. The DNA for the CDR3 is TGTGCCAGTACTGTAACAGGACTAGCGGGAGGCAATGAGCAGTTCTTC.

This clonotype showed up many times. The chain combines TRBV7-8 with TRBJ2-5; perhaps TRBD1 as D (6 bases). The ends were cut back, 1 base at V and 4 bases at J, with 19 bases in the middle. Germline V gene data show CDR1 as SGHVS and CDR2 as FQNEAQ. The CDR3 consists of 17 residues. The CDR3 DNA is TGTGCCAGCAGCTTAGGCCTAAACAGGGCTCCAGGAGAGACCCAGTACTTC. Translating it yields CASSLGLNRAPGETQYF.

This clonotype qualifies as medium-sized. The gene calls are TRBV5-1 and TRBJ2-7; tentatively, D is TRBD1 (6 bases). The CDR3 is made up of 15 amino acids. Between the trimmed V and J ends, which lost 0 bases and 7 bases, there was a span of 17 bases. Germline V gene data show CDR1 as SGHRS and CDR2 as YFSETQ. CDR3 loop: CASSLGDRFLGEQYF. In nucleotides, the CDR3 is TGCGCCAGCAGCTTGGGCGACAGGTTCTTGGGGGAGCAGTACTTC.

V gene TRBV5-1 combines with J gene TRBJ2-1; D remains unclear. This CDR3 region has 15 residues. Trimming took off 1 base at V and 8 bases at J, with 16 bases between the two ends. Germline V lookup: CDR1 SGHRS, CDR2 YFSETQ. CDR3 protein: CASSLTGNPLDEQFF. The CDR3 DNA reads as TGCGCCAGCAGCTTGACGGGCAACCCTCTGGATGAGCAGTTCTTC.

As to this clonotype: A far larger clone is just one base off, so this is likely a read error. This sequence joins TRBV27 and TRBJ2-5; no definite D call. The assigned J gene may be wrong: the sequence end matches TRBJ2-1 better. CDR1 and CDR2 from the germline V gene are MNHEY and SMNVEV (reference sequence). CDR3 length: 13 residues. The CDR3 sequence is CASRPHDGAEQFF. DNA of the CDR3: TGTGCCAGCAGACCTCACGATGGAGCAGAGCAGTTCTTC.

V gene TRBV27 combines with J gene TRBJ2-7, with a possible D match to TRBD2 (7 bases). CDR1 MNHEY and CDR2 SMNVEV come from the germline V gene (reference sequence). V was shortened by 3 bases and J by 6 bases, with 12 bases between the two germline ends. The CDR3 is 13 residues long. The CDR3 region has the DNA TGTGCCAGCAGTTTTGGGGGGGCTGGCGAGCAGTACTTC. Translation gives CASSFGGAGEQYF.

This clonotype was counted once. This rearrangement joins TRBV27 to TRBJ2-7; 12 positions agree with TRBD2. CDR1 MNHEY and CDR2 SMNVEV come from the germline V gene (reference sequence). The CDR3 contains 14 residues. V lost 6 bases to trimming and J lost 2 bases; unmatched junction nucleotides: 2. The CDR3 here is CASRGLAGTYEQYF. CDR3 in DNA: TGTGCCAGCAGAGGACTAGCGGGGACCTACGAGCAGTACTTC.

There are many counts of this clonotype. The chain carries TRBV7-9 and TRBJ2-7, with TRBD1 matching over 9 bases. CDR3 size: 13 residues. CDR1 SEHNR and CDR2 FQNEAQ come from the germline V gene (reference sequence). V trimming: 6 bases; J trimming: 1 base; junction bases outside the gene matches: 1. CDR3 sequence reads: CASRGQGSYEQYF. The CDR3 DNA reads TGTGCCAGCAGAGGACAGGGGTCCTACGAGCAGTACTTC.

This clonotype came up once. The rearrangement links TRBV7-9 to TRBJ2-7; no clear D gene. CDR3 length: 14 residues. Germline V gene sequence: CDR1 SEHNR, CDR2 FQNEAQ (reference sequence). V was clipped by 5 bases and J by 2 bases, with 13 bases between them. The CDR3 spells CASSLPGHPYEQYF. DNA of the CDR3: TGTGCCAGCAGCCTCCCGGGCCACCCCTACGAGCAGTACTTC. The full variable domain, in which reference TRBV7-9 and TRBJ2-7 provide the parts outside the CDR3, is DTGVSQNPRHKITKRGQNVTFRCDPISEHNRLYWYRQTLGQGPEFLTYFQNEAQLEKSRLLSDRFSAERPKGSFSTLEIQRTEQGDSAMYLCASSLPGHPYEQYFGPGTRLTVT.

The chain has TRBV6-2 or TRBV6-3 and TRBJ2-3, with D tentatively TRBD1 (6 bases). Germline V gene sequence: CDR1 MNHEY, CDR2 SVGEGT. V lost 7 bases to trimming and J lost 2 bases, with 16 bases between them. The CDR3 is 15 residues long. The CDR3 DNA follows: TGTGCCAGCAATACCCAGGACAGACTCACAGATACGCAGTATTTT. Residues: CASNTQDRLTDTQYF.

This clonotype appeared many times. A much larger clone differs from this one at a single base, so this may be a read error. This likely comes from a read error, as the CDR3 has no conserved phenylalanine or tryptophan at its end. Written as DNA, the CDR3 is TGTGCCAGCAGCCAATACGCAGCACATGGCTACACCGTC. Encoded protein: CASSQYAAHGYTV. The V call is TRBV3-1, the J call TRBJ1-2; D not resolved. The V gene's germline CDR1 is LGHDT and CDR2 YNNKEL (reference sequence). V was pared by 2 bases and J by 6 bases, with 10 bases between. This CDR3 spans 13 amino acids.

The chain uses TRBV20-1 and TRBJ1-2, with a tentative D call TRBD1 (5 bases). Germline assignment: CDR1 DFQATT and CDR2 SNEGSKA (reference sequence). The V gene lost 2 bases and the J gene lost 6 bases, with 25 bases spanning the gap. This CDR3 has 17 residues. CDR3 in DNA: TGCAGTGCTAGAAAGGGGCGGAGGAACCTCCTCGGGCATGGCTACACCTTC. Its translation is CSARKGRRNLLGHGYTF.

This clonotype was detected ten times or more. The chain uses TRBV29-1 and TRBJ1-2, with D possibly being TRBD1 (6 bases). Trimming removed 5 bases at V and 3 bases at J, with 13 bases between. The CDR3 contains 13 residues. The V gene's germline CDR1 is SQVTM and CDR2 ANQGSEA. The CDR3 nucleotides read TGCAGCGTTTCTATACAGGGAGACTATGGCTACACCTTC. Protein sequence: CSVSIQGDYGYTF.

The chain uses TRBV28 and TRBJ1-5; no firm D call. The ends were cut back, 7 bases at V and 14 bases at J, with 27 bases in the middle. Germline V gene lookup returns CDR1 MDHEN and CDR2 SYDVKM. CDR3 size: 15 residues. CDR3 nucleotides: TGTGCCAGCACTCTCCCCGAAGGACTCAATCAGACCAAGCATTTT. Protein sequence: CASTLPEGLNQTKHF.

V is TRBV7-3 and J is TRBJ2-2; D is unresolved. The CDR3 consists of 15 residues. V was trimmed by 0 bases and J by 3 bases, leaving 8 bases between them. CDR1 is SGHTA, CDR2 FQGTGA, per germline. CDR3 loop: CASSLTLGDTGELFF. In DNA, the CDR3 is TGTGCCAGCAGCTTAACGCTAGGAGACACCGGGGAGCTGTTTTTT.

The rearrangement joins TRBV6-2 or TRBV6-3 to TRBJ2-7, with a possible D match to TRBD2 (6 bases). The CDR3 spans 15 residues. V gave up 7 bases and J gave up 3 bases, with 19 bases separating them. Germline V lookup: CDR1 MNHEY, CDR2 SVGEGT. Here the CDR3 reads CASNLLSTGLYEQYF. The CDR3 bases are TGTGCCAGCAACTTACTAAGTACGGGACTCTACGAGCAGTACTTC.

This clonotype was counted many times. J is TRBJ2-2 and V is TRBV9; D call uncertain. V was cut by 0 bases and J by 1 base, with 4 bases left in between. The CDR3 runs to 14 residues. Germline CDR1 is SGDLS and CDR2 is YYNGEE. The CDR3 spells CASSVGWNTGELFF. The CDR3 region has the DNA TGTGCCAGCAGCGTAGGTTGGAACACCGGGGAGCTGTTTTTT.